These T cell receptor beta chains were read from a single sample in a study of blood T cells in healthy people across ages. TCRdb itself ran the 5' RACE reads through MiXCR, one entry per CDR3 protein. Found here are hundreds of thousands of distinct CDR3 sequences, 21% of them singletons; the top ten hold more than 3%. The sample was blood. The receptors originated from a man between 65 and 85 years old in good health. The CDR3 runs from the conserved cysteine through the conserved F or W. D genes are given only for firm matches. Clone size, where shown, is once, few, many, or a class for clones that have expanded.

>TRBD1|many|TRBV9|TRBJ2-5
CASSVETGQYF
TGTGCCAGCAGCGTGGAGACAGGGCAGTACTTC
>TRBD2|.|TRBV20-1|TRBJ2-7
CSARVAGGNIYEQYF
TGCAGTGCTAGAGTAGCGGGAGGGAATATCTACGAGCAGTACTTC
>TRBD2|.|TRBV2|TRBJ2-7
CASIHEPLAGRTYEQYF
TGTGCCAGCATCCATGAACCCTTAGCGGGACGAACCTACGAGCAGTACTTC
>TRBD1|few|TRBV11-2|TRBJ2-7
CASRGTVRAYEQYF
TGTGCCAGCAGGGGGACAGTCCGCGCCTACGAGCAGTACTTC
>TRBD2|.|TRBV5-6|TRBJ2-4
CASTDKGLAGGQVQYF
TGTGCCAGCACCGACAAAGGACTAGCGGGAGGCCAAGTTCAGTACTTC
>TRBD2|.|TRBV28|TRBJ2-3
CASSQGGLAGGQALGSTDTQYF
TGTGCCAGCAGCCAAGGCGGACTAGCGGGAGGGCAGGCCCTAGGAAGCACAGATACGCAGTATTTT
>TRBD2|.|TRBV23-1|TRBJ2-7
CASSQTAGAAEQYF
TGCGCCAGCAGTCAGACCGCGGGAGCTGCGGAGCAGTACTTC
>.|.|TRBV2|TRBJ2-1
CASNGGLGHEQLF
TGTGCCAGCAATGGGGGCCTCGGCCATGAGCAGCTCTTC
>.|.|TRBV28|TRBJ2-7
CASSFLAGGGSYEQYF
TGTGCCAGCAGTTTCCTTGCAGGAGGGGGTTCCTACGAGCAGTACTTC
>TRBD2|.|TRBV20-1|TRBJ2-1
CSASFPTSGSYNEQFF
TGCAGTGCTAGCTTCCCGACTAGCGGGAGCTACAATGAGCAGTTCTTC
>.|few|TRBV12-3/TRBV12-4|TRBJ2-7
CASSSGRGEQYF
TGTGCCAGCAGTTCGGGTCGGGGCGAGCAGTACTTC
>.|many|TRBV5-1|TRBJ2-7
CASSLGLEQYF
TGCGCCAGCAGCTTGGGGCTCGAGCAGTACTTC
>.|.|TRBV7-2|TRBJ2-1
CASSLRYSYNEQFF
TGTGCCAGCAGCTTAAGATACTCCTACAATGAGCAGTTCTTC
>TRBD2|.|TRBV2|TRBJ2-3
CASSEEEGLAGTQYF
TGTGCCAGCAGTGAAGAAGAGGGACTAGCGGGTACGCAGTATTTT
>.|.|TRBV15|TRBJ1-3
CATSREASGNTIYF
TGTGCCACCAGCAGAGAAGCCTCTGGAAACACCATATATTTT
>.|few|TRBV2|TRBJ2-2
CASNGGHANTGELFF
TGTGCCAGCAATGGGGGCCACGCGAACACCGGGGAGCTGTTTTTT
>TRBD2|.|TRBV4-1|TRBJ2-5
CASSPGTSGNSETQYF
TGCGCCAGCAGCCCCGGGACTAGCGGGAATAGTGAGACCCAGTACTTC
>.|few|TRBV6-2/TRBV6-3|TRBJ1-1
CASSYNWVDTEAFF
TGTGCCAGCAGTTACAACTGGGTCGACACTGAAGCTTTCTTT
>.|many|TRBV12-3/TRBV12-4|TRBJ2-3
CASTLGGITSTDTQYF
TGTGCCAGCACCCTTGGGGGGATAACTAGCACAGATACGCAGTATTTT
>.|.|TRBV7-2|TRBJ1-3
CASSLGTYSGSTIYF
TGTGCCAGCAGCTTAGGGACCTACTCTGGAAGCACCATATATTTT
>TRBD2|many|TRBV27|TRBJ2-5
CASSLFFSTSGRSRETQYF
TGTGCCAGCAGTTTATTTTTTTCGACGAGCGGGAGGTCTAGGGAGACCCAGTACTTC
>.|.|TRBV9|TRBJ2-5
CASSVTGASFGETQYF
TGTGCCAGCAGCGTAACCGGGGCTAGCTTCGGGGAGACCCAGTACTTC
>TRBD2|.|TRBV7-2|TRBJ2-1
CASSPVAGVSYNEQFF
TGTGCCAGCAGCCCCGTCGCGGGAGTCTCCTACAATGAGCAGTTCTTC
>TRBD2|.|TRBV12-3/TRBV12-4|TRBJ2-1
CASSQFWREGLYNEQFF
TGTGCCAGCAGTCAATTCTGGCGGGAGGGCCTTTACAATGAGCAGTTCTTC
>.|.|TRBV12-3/TRBV12-4|TRBJ1-1
CASTPNSQGANTEAFF
TGTGCCAGCACTCCAAATAGTCAGGGCGCGAACACTGAAGCTTTCTTT
>.|.|TRBV18|TRBJ2-2
CASSPSVEINTGELFF
TGTGCCAGCTCACCATCGGTTGAGATCAACACCGGGGAGCTGTTTTTT
>TRBD2|many|TRBV12-3/TRBV12-4|TRBJ2-1
CASSPPSGSANEQFF
TGTGCCAGCAGTCCCCCGAGCGGGAGTGCTAATGAGCAGTTCTTC
>TRBD2|few|TRBV6-1|TRBJ2-6
CASIGRAGANVLTF
TGTGCCAGCATAGGGAGGGCTGGGGCCAACGTCCTGACTTTC
>.|few|TRBV12-3/TRBV12-4|TRBJ1-1
CASSLGGTMNTEAFF
TGTGCCAGCAGTTTAGGGGGCACTATGAACACTGAAGCTTTCTTT
>.|.|TRBV18|TRBJ2-6
CASSKTVGSGANVLTF
TGTGCCAGCTCGAAAACAGTAGGAAGTGGGGCCAACGTCCTGACTTTC
>.|.|TRBV3-1|TRBJ1-4
CASSQRGTNEKLFF
TGTGCCAGCAGCCAAAGGGGCACTAATGAAAAACTGTTTTTT
>.|few|TRBV11-2|TRBJ2-7
CASSSPGKWPYEQYF
TGTGCCAGCAGCTCGCCGGGCAAATGGCCCTACGAGCAGTACTTC
>TRBD1|.|TRBV6-5|TRBJ1-6
CASSSGPGGYSPLHF
TGTGCCAGCAGTTCCGGGCCAGGGGGCTACTCACCCCTCCACTTT
>.|many|TRBV5-1|TRBJ2-7
CASSPRGGYEQYF
TGCGCCAGCAGCCCCCGTGGCGGCTACGAGCAGTACTTC
>TRBD1|few|TRBV18|TRBJ2-1
CASSQLNLDRGNEQFF
TGTGCCAGCTCTCAATTAAATTTGGACAGGGGAAATGAGCAGTTCTTC
>.|.|TRBV20-1|TRBJ2-3
CSAGTPGSAGDTQYF
TGCAGTGCCGGGACACCCGGGAGTGCCGGAGATACGCAGTATTTT
>.|once|TRBV12-3/TRBV12-4|TRBJ1-2
CASSPDPWGYTF
TGTGCCAGCAGTCCAGACCCGTGGGGCTACACCTTC
>.|.|TRBV12-3/TRBV12-4|TRBJ2-3
CASSLEGLGTDTQYF
TGTGCCAGCAGTTTGGAGGGGCTGGGCACAGATACGCAGTATTTT
>TRBD1|.|TRBV20-1|TRBJ1-4
CSVQDRGGYEKLFF
TGCAGTGTCCAGGACAGGGGAGGGTATGAAAAACTGTTTTTT
>.|few|TRBV20-1|TRBJ1-4
CSASQGLNEKLFF
TGCAGTGCTAGTCAGGGACTTAATGAAAAACTGTTTTTT
>TRBD2|.|TRBV20-1|TRBJ2-1
CSASPRGRGSYNEQFF
TGCAGTGCCTCACCCCGGGGGAGGGGCTCCTACAATGAGCAGTTCTTC
>TRBD2|.|TRBV12-3/TRBV12-4|TRBJ2-5
CASSLGSSGSGVF
TGTGCCAGCAGTTTAGGTAGCAGCGGGAGTGGAGTCTTC
>TRBD2|.|TRBV10-3|TRBJ2-1
CAISESSSGTSYNEQFF
TGTGCCATCAGTGAGTCGTCTAGCGGGACCTCCTACAATGAGCAGTTCTTC
>.|.|TRBV7-8|TRBJ2-1
CASSPRRIGGAAQGDEQFF
TGTGCCAGCAGCCCCCGGAGGATCGGAGGGGCGGCGCAGGGGGATGAGCAGTTCTTC
>.|few|TRBV10-3|TRBJ2-5
CAISEPSLQETQYF
TGTGCCATCAGTGAGCCGAGCCTCCAAGAGACCCAGTACTTC
>.|few|TRBV27|TRBJ1-6
CASKRAGDYNSPLHF
TGTGCCAGCAAGAGGGCAGGCGACTATAATTCACCCCTCCACTTT
>.|.|TRBV5-5|TRBJ2-7
CASSSSGTPSYEQYF
TGTGCCAGCAGCTCGTCCGGGACCCCAAGCTACGAGCAGTACTTC
>.|.|TRBV20-1|TRBJ1-2
CSASPQTYGYTF
TGCAGTGCCTCCCCACAGACCTATGGCTACACCTTC
>TRBD1|few|TRBV6-2/TRBV6-3|TRBJ1-2
CATERGQGHYGYTF
TGTGCCACCGAACGGGGACAGGGTCACTATGGCTACACCTTC
>.|few|TRBV20-1|TRBJ2-1
CSARDQTVSSYNEQFF
TGCAGTGCTAGAGACCAGACAGTGAGCTCCTACAATGAGCAGTTCTTC
>.|many|TRBV13|TRBJ2-2
CASSEGQNTGELFF
TGTGCCAGCAGCGAAGGACAGAACACCGGGGAGCTGTTTTTT
>TRBD2|few|TRBV5-1|TRBJ2-5
CASSSLAGGPVEQYF
TGCGCCAGCAGCTCACTAGCGGGAGGGCCGGTTGAGCAGTACTTC
>.|.|TRBV19|TRBJ2-2
CASSIGNTGELFF
TGTGCCAGTAGTATTGGGAACACCGGGGAGCTGTTTTTT